The source of this TCR beta chain is a study of CD8 T cells in ankylosing spondylitis. MiXCR was run by TCRdb on the 5' RACE reads, yielding one entry per CDR3 protein. Among 200,000 to 250,000 distinct CDR3 sequences listed, more than 5.5% were seen once. Regarding the study as a whole: About eight highly homologous variants made up a TCR beta motif that seemed to typify ankylosing spondylitis blood.

This clonotype was seen a handful of times. What it binds is unknown. The sample consisted of blood, either unsorted or a sorted T cell fraction (not recorded which). The clonotype comes from a male donor with ankylosing spondylitis.

The CDR3 is CASSLDIGNQPQHF. The CDR3 DNA sequence: TGTGCCAGCAGCTTGGACATCGGCAATCAGCCCCAGCATTTT. The chain recombines TRBV7-9 with TRBJ1-5, with a weak D call TRBD1 (5 bases). Germline V gives CDR1 SEHNR, CDR2 FQNEAQ (reference sequence). The CDR3 consists of 14 residues. Trimming cost V 3 bases and J 2 bases, with 8 bases left between them. The complete variable domain, with remaining parts taken from reference TRBV7-9 and TRBJ1-5, reads DTGVSQNPRHKITKRGQNVTFRCDPISEHNRLYWYRQTLGQGPEFLTYFQNEAQLEKSRLLSDRFSAERPKGSFSTLEIQRTEQGDSAMYLCASSLDIGNQPQHFGDGTRLSIL.